This T cell receptor (beta chain) emerged from a study of blood T cells in healthy people across ages. Findings and limits, study-wide: Relative to aged donors, long-lived donors carried more naive CD4+ cells and displayed higher diversity. Getting older went along with TCR beta diversity per million T cells dropping roughly linearly.

Only a few counts were recorded for this clonotype. The antigen is not known. Germline trimming cut 5 bases from V and 6 bases from J; bases unmatched to any gene: 9. The CDR3 spans 14 residues. From germline, CDR1 is DFQATT and CDR2 SNEGSKA (reference sequence). Sample-barcoded 5' priming and a J-beta primer mix drove a second PCR of roughly 7 to 11 cycles. CDR3-containing paired-end reads numbering at least 2.5 million came from each sample. TCRdb passed the 5' RACE reads through MiXCR, listing each CDR3 protein once. The table records about 1.6 million distinct CDR3 sequences, about 35% of them present only once.

Sequencing was carried out using blood. The TCR sequence derives from a woman aged 25 to 39 in good health. The V call is TRBV20-1, the J call TRBJ2-1; 8 bases are a match to TRBD2. This CDR3 reads CSASDGTRFNEQFF. For the CDR3, the DNA is TGCAGTGCTTCCGACGGGACTAGATTCAATGAGCAGTTCTTC.